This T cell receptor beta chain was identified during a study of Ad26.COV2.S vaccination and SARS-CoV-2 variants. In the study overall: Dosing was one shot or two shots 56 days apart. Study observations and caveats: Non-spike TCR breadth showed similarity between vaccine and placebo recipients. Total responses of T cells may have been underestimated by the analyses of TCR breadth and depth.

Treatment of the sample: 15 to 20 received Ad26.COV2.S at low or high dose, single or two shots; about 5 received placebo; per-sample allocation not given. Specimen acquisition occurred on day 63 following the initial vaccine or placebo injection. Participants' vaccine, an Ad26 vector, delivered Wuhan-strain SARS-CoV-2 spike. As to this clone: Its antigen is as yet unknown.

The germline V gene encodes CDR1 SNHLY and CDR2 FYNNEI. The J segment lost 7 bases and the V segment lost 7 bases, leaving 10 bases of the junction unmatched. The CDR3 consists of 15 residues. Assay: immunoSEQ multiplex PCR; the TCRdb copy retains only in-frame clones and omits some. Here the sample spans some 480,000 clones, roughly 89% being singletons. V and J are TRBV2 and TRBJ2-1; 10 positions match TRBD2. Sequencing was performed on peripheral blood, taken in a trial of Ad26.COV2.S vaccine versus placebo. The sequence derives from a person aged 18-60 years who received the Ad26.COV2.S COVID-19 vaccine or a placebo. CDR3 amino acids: CASTRRASGGNEQFF. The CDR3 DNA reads TGTGCCAGCACCCGGCGGGCTAGCGGGGGTAATGAGCAGTTCTTC.